Below are 13 T cell receptor beta chains sequenced from a single sample in a study of blood T cell repertoires in COVID-19. Produced via immunoSEQ multiplex PCR; TCRdb's table is partial and in-frame only. The profile shows around 110,000 clones, about 82% of them singletons. Sequencing was done on a sample of peripheral blood. These receptors all stem from a man older than 75 with COVID-19, enrolled during active disease.

The rearrangement links TRBV25-1 to TRBJ2-3; D is perhaps TRBD1 (6 bases). The CDR3 totals 16 residues. Germline values: CDR1 MGHDK, CDR2 SYGVNS. Trimming stripped 2 bases from V and 3 bases from J, with 15 bases between. CDR3 amino acids: CASSEGRGIGTDTQYF. In DNA, the CDR3 is TGTGCCAGCAGTGAAGGCAGGGGTATAGGTACAGATACGCAGTATTTT.

This chain's CDR3 is CASSYHPGTGHEQYF. The CDR3 DNA is TGTGCCAGCAGTTACCATCCCGGGACAGGGCACGAGCAGTACTTC. V and J are TRBV6-5 and TRBJ2-7, with 9 bases aligning to TRBD1. J lost 5 bases, V lost 2 bases, and 7 bases had no gene match. The germline CDR1 and CDR2 sequences are MNHEY and SVGAGI. The CDR3 loop spans 15 amino acids.

This rearrangement joins TRBV5-1 to TRBJ1-2, with D perhaps TRBD1 (6 bases). V lost 0 bases and J 3 bases, leaving 9 bases between the germline ends. This CDR3 comprises 14 residues. In germline, CDR1 is SGHRS, CDR2 YFSETQ. CDR3: CASSLAGEYYGYTF. The CDR3, as DNA: TGCGCCAGCAGCTTGGCAGGGGAATACTATGGCTACACCTTC.

The V gene is TRBV7-8, the J gene TRBJ2-4; perhaps TRBD2 as D (7 bases). The CDR3 contains 18 residues. Trimming cost V 0 bases and J 1 base, with 16 bases left between them. Germline V gene data show CDR1 as SGHVS and CDR2 as FQNEAQ. As DNA, the CDR3 is TGTGCCAGCAGCTTAGCAGGGGAGGGGGAGAGGGCCAAAAACATTCAGTACTTC. Its protein is CASSLAGEGERAKNIQYF.

The table lists this clone with a few counts. This chain uses TRBV28 with TRBJ1-5, with 7 bases fitting TRBD1. Germline V gene data show CDR1 as MDHEN and CDR2 as SYDVKM. The CDR3 totals 15 residues. V was pared by 8 bases and J by 7 bases, with 14 bases of the junction left unmatched. The CDR3, as DNA: TGTGCCAGCGTAGCGCCCGACAGGGCTGGGCAGCCCCAGCATTTT. As protein: CASVAPDRAGQPQHF.

In DNA form, the CDR3 reads TGCGCCAGCAGCGCGGGACAGGGTAATTCACCCCTCCACTTT. Amino acid sequence: CASSAGQGNSPLHF. V usage is TRBV10-1 and J usage is TRBJ1-6; 9 bases line up with TRBD1. The V gene end was trimmed by 6 bases and the J gene end by 6 bases; junction bases not matched to a gene: 3. In germline, CDR1 is WNHNN, CDR2 SYGVQD (reference sequence). This CDR3 region has 14 residues.

This clone was observed a handful of times. The chain links TRBV5-1 to TRBJ2-1; TRBD2 aligns across 10 bases. The V gene's germline CDR1 is SGHRS and CDR2 YFSETQ. The junction had 10 bases not matched to a gene; V was cut back by 6 bases and J by 7 bases. The CDR3 is 15 amino acids. CDR3 in amino acids: CASTKSGRASNEQFF. The DNA for the CDR3 is TGCGCCAGCACTAAAAGCGGGAGGGCCTCGAATGAGCAGTTCTTC.

The rearrangement links TRBV6-6 to TRBJ2-3, with a possible D match to TRBD2 (7 bases). V lost 0 bases and J 3 bases, leaving 13 bases between the germline ends. Germline values: CDR1 MNHNY, CDR2 SVGAGI (reference sequence). The CDR3 runs 16 residues. CDR3 sequence reads: CASSYSRGARTDTQYF. For the CDR3, the DNA is TGTGCCAGCAGTTACTCTCGGGGGGCCCGGACAGATACGCAGTATTTT.

This chain uses TRBV11-2 with TRBJ2-1; 7 bases align to TRBD2. Germline V gene data show CDR1 as SGHAT and CDR2 as FQNNGV. V lost 0 bases, J lost 8 bases, and 7 bases stayed unmatched. CDR3 length equals 15 residues. Here the CDR3 reads CASSLDVPGRDEQFF. CDR3 sequence (DNA): TGTGCCAGCAGCTTAGATGTACCGGGGAGGGATGAGCAGTTCTTC.

Remarks on this clone: The sample has other DNA sequences that encode this CDR3 too. The J gene is TRBJ2-7, the V gene TRBV6-5, with TRBD1 matching 8 bases. The CDR3 contains 13 residues. The V and J ends lost 5 bases and 3 bases, in that order; junction bases with no gene match: 3. Germline CDR1 reads MNHEY; CDR2 reads SVGAGI. The CDR3 DNA reads TGTGCCAGCAGTCTCGGACAGGGCTACGAGCAGTACTTC. Amino acids: CASSLGQGYEQYF.

The sample holds one count of this clone. This chain links TRBV4-3 with TRBJ2-3; D might be TRBD1 (5 bases). V lost 0 bases and J 2 bases, leaving 9 bases between the germline ends. There are 15 residues in the CDR3. Germline V CDR1 and CDR2: LGHNA, YSLEER. CDR3 protein: CASSQDPTATDTQYF. CDR3 coding DNA: TGCGCCAGCAGCCAAGATCCGACAGCCACAGATACGCAGTATTTT.

This clone occurred once. The CDR3 nucleotides are TGTGCCATCAGTGATCAGGTAAACAGGGGGAACACTGAAGCTTTCTTT. Translation gives CAISDQVNRGNTEAFF. The gene calls are TRBV10-3 and TRBJ1-1, with 7 positions matching TRBD1. The germline V gene encodes CDR1 ENHRY and CDR2 SYGVKD. The CDR3 extends over 16 amino acids. V lost 3 bases to trimming and J lost 1 base; unmatched junction nucleotides: 8.

The gene calls are TRBV2 and TRBJ2-1; unclear D gene. V was cut by 7 bases and J by 0 bases, with 16 bases left in between. The CDR3 sequence is 16 residues long. Germline CDR1 reads SNHLY; CDR2 reads FYNNEI. The CDR3 sequence: CASTFVRVSSYNEQFF. The CDR3 DNA reads TGTGCCAGCACCTTTGTCCGGGTTAGCTCCTACAATGAGCAGTTCTTC.